The clone carrying this T cell receptor beta chain has only a few counts. The target antigen is unknown. The sample belongs to a study of cytotoxic CD8 clonotypes in ibrutinib-treated CLL. Study-wide context: Among responders, about 24 were partial and 2 complete; after median about 70 months, about 15 stayed remitted and around twelve progressed.

Germline CDR1 is KGHSH and CDR2 is LQKENI. This CDR3 is built from 15 residues. Trimming pared 2 bases from V and 4 bases from J, leaving 13 bases between. Deep sequencing aimed at 1 in 200,000 to 1 in 1 million T cells' resolution. The data were produced by immunoSEQ multiplex PCR, yet TCRdb's version contains in-frame clones alone and is incomplete. The sample yields around 300,000 clones, roughly 85% seen once. General observations from the study: For progressing versus sustained-remission patients, sampling times were not the same.

Sequences were derived from PBMCs, sampled before ibrutinib treatment. The chain employs TRBV18 and TRBJ2-3; D perhaps matches TRBD1 (5 bases). The TCR was taken from a human donor with chronic lymphocytic leukemia. As DNA, the CDR3 is TGTGCCAGCTCACCAGGGTCGACAGAACCAGATACGCAGTATTTT. Translated: CASSPGSTEPDTQYF.